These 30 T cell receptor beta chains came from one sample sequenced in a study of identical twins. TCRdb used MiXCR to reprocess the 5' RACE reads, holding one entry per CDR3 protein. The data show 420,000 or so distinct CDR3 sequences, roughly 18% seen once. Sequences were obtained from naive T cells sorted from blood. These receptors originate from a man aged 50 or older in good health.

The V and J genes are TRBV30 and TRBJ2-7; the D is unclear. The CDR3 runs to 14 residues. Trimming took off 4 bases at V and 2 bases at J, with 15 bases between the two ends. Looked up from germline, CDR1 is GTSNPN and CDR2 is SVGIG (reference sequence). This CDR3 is CAWKVGWNTYEQYF. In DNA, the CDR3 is TGTGCCTGGAAGGTGGGGTGGAATACCTACGAGCAGTACTTC. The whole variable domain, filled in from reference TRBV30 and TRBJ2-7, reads SQTIHQWPATLVQPVGSPLSLECTVEGTSNPNLYWYRQAAGRGLQLLFYSVGIGQISSEVPQNLSASRPQDRQFILSSKKLLLSDSGFYLCAWKVGWNTYEQYFGPGTRLTVT.

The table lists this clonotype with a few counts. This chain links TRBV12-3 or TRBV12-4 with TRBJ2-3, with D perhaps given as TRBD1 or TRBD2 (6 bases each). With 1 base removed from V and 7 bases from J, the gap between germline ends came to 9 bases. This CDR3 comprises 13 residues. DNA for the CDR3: TGTGCCAGCAGTTTAGGGAGGGGGAATACGCAGTATTTT. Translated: CASSLGRGNTQYF.

The CDR3 region has the DNA TGCGCCAGCAGCTTTGGACGGACTGCGACGGGGGAAGCTTTCTTT. Its translation: CASSFGRTATGEAFF. V gene TRBV5-1 combines with J gene TRBJ1-1, with D uncertain. V was clipped by 2 bases and J by 8 bases, with 19 bases between them. This CDR3 has 15 amino acids. The germline gives CDR1 SGHRS, CDR2 YFSETQ.

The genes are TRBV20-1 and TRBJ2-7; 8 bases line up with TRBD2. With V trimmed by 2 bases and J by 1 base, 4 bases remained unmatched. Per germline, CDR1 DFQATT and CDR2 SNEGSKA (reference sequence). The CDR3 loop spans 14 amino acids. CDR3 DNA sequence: TGCAGTGCTAGATACGGCGGGGGGTCCTACGAGCAGTACTTC. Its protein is CSARYGGGSYEQYF.

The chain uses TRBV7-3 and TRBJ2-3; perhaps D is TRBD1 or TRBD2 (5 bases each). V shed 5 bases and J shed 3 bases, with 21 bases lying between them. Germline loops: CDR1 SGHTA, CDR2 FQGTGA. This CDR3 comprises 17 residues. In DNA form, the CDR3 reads TGTGCCAGCAGCCCATCATTGAGGGGCGGGCGAACAGATACGCAGTATTTT. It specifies CASSPSLRGGRTDTQYF.

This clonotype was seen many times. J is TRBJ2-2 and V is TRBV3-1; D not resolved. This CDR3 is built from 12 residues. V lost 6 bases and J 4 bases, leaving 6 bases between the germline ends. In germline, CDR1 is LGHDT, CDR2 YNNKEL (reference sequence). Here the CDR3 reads CASRWVTGELFF. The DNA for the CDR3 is TGTGCCAGCAGATGGGTCACCGGGGAGCTGTTTTTT. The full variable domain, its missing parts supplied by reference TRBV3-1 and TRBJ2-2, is DTAVSQTPKYLVTQMGNDKSIKCEQNLGHDTMYWYKQDSKKFLKIMFSYNNKELIINETVPNRFSPKSPDKAHLNLHINSLELGDSAVYFCASRWVTGELFFGEGSRLTVL.

The DNA of the CDR3 is TGTGCCAGCACCGGAGGGAGTGGACTAGCGAACACCGGGGAGCTGTTTTTT. Residues: CASTGGSGLANTGELFF. This chain connects TRBV6-1 to TRBJ2-2; TRBD2 matches 7 bases. Germline CDR1 is MNHNS and CDR2 is SASEGT. This CDR3 region has 17 residues. V lost 7 bases, J lost 0 bases, and 11 bases stayed unmatched.

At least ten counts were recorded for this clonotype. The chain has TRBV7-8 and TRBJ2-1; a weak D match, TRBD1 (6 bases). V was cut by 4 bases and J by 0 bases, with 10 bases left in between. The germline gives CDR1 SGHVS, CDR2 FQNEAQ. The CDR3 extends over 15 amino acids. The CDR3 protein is CASSSGHNSYNEQFF. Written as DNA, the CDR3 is TGTGCCAGCAGCTCGGGACATAACTCCTACAATGAGCAGTTCTTC.

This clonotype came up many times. This chain's CDR3 is CASSLSPPPTDTQYF. DNA of the CDR3: TGTGCCAGCAGCTTGAGCCCCCCGCCAACAGATACGCAGTATTTT. The chain recombines TRBV7-2 with TRBJ2-3; D not resolved. With 3 bases removed from V and 3 bases from J, the gap between germline ends came to 13 bases. The CDR3 has 15 amino acids. Germline CDR1 SGHTA, CDR2 FQGNSA.

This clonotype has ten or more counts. The CDR3 region has the DNA TGCAGTGCGGCAGGACACCAAGAGACCCAGTACTTC. Translating it yields CSAAGHQETQYF. The chain has TRBV20-1 and TRBJ2-5; no definite D call. The CDR3 extends over 12 amino acids. CDR1 DFQATT and CDR2 SNEGSKA come from the germline V gene (reference sequence). The V end was cut by 6 bases, the J end by 0 bases, with 8 bases between.

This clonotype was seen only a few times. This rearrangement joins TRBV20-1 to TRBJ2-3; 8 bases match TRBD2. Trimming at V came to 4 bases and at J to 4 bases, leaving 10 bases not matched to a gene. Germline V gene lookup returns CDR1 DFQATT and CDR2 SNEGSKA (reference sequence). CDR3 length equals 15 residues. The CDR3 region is CSATSLAESADTQYF. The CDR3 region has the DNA TGCAGTGCTACCTCACTAGCGGAGAGCGCAGATACGCAGTATTTT.

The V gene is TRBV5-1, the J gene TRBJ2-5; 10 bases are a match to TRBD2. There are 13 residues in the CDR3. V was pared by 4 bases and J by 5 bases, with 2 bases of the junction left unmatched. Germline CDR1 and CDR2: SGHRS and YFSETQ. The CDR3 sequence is CASSAGLAETQYF. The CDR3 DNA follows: TGCGCCAGCAGCGCGGGACTAGCGGAGACCCAGTACTTC. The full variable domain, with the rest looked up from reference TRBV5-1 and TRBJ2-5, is KAGVTQTPRYLIKTRGQQVTLSCSPISGHRSVSWYQQTPGQGLQFLFEYFSETQRNKGNFPGRFSGRQFSNSRSEMNVSTLELGDSALYLCASSAGLAETQYFGPGTRLLVL.

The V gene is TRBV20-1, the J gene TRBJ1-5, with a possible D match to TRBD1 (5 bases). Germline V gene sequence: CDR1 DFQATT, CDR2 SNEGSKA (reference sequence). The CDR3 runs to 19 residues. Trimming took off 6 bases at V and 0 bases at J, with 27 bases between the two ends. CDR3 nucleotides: TGCAGTGCCTCCTTCGAGGGGTCGGCGATTAGATATAGCAATCAGCCCCAGCATTTT. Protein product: CSASFEGSAIRYSNQPQHF.

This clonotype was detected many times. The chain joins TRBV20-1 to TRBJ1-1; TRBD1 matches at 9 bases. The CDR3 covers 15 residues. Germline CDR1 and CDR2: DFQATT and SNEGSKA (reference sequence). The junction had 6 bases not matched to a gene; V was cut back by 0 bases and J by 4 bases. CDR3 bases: TGCAGTGCTAGAGATCCGAGACAGGGGGGCACTGAAGCTTTCTTT. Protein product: CSARDPRQGGTEAFF.

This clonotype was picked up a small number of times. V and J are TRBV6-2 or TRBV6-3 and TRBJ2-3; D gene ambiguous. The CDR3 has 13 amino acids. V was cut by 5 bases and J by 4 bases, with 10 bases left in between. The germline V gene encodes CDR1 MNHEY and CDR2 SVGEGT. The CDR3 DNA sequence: TGTGCCAGCAGTAACCGACTGGCAGATACGCAGTATTTT. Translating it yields CASSNRLADTQYF.

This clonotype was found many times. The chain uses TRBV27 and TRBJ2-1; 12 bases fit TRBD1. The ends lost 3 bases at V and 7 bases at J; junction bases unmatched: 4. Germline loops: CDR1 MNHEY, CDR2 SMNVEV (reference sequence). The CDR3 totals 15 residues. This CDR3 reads CASSFWDRGRNEQFF. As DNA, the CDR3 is TGTGCCAGCAGTTTTTGGGACAGGGGGCGAAATGAGCAGTTCTTC.

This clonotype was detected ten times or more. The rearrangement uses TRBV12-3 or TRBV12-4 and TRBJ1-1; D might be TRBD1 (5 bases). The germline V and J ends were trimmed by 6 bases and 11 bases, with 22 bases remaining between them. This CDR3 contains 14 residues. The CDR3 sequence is CASSLGGGGARAFF. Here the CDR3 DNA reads TGTGCCAGCAGCCTTGGGGGGGGAGGGGCTAGGGCTTTCTTT.

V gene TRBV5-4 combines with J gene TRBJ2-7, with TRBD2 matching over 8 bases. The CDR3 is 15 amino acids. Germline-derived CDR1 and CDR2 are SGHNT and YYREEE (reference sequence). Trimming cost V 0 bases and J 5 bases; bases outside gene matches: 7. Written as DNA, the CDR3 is TGTGCCAGCAGCTTGGATGCGGGAGGTACCCACGAGCAGTACTTC. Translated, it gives CASSLDAGGTHEQYF.

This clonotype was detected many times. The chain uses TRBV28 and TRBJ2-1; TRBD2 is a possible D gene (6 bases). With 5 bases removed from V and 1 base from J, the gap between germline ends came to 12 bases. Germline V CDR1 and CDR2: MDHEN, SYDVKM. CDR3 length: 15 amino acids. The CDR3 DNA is TGTGCCAGCAGTCAAGCGGGTCCGTCCTACAATGAGCAGTTCTTC. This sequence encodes CASSQAGPSYNEQFF.

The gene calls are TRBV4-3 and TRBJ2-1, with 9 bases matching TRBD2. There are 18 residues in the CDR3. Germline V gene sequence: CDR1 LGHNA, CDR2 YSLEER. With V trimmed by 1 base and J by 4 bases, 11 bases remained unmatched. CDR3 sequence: CASSQALAGRYLYNEQFF. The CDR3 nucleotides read TGCGCCAGCAGCCAAGCGCTAGCGGGAAGGTACTTGTACAATGAGCAGTTCTTC.

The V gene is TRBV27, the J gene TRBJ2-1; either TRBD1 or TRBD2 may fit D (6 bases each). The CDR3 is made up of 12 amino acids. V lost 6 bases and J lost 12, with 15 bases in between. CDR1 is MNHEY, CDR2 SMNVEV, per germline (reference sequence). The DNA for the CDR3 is TGTGCCAGCAGCTTTGGGGGGCTCTCGCAGTTCTTC. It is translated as CASSFGGLSQFF.

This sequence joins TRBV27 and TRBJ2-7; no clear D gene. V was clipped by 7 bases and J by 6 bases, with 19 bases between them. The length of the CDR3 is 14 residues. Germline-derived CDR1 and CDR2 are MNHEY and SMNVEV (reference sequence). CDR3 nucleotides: TGTGCCAGCACCTTCGTCTTCGGCTCCGGCGAGCAGTACTTC. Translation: CASTFVFGSGEQYF.

In nucleotides, the CDR3 is TGTGCCAGCAGTCCCTCCAGGGGCTCCCGGACTGAAGCTTTCTTT. Translating gives CASSPSRGSRTEAFF. J is TRBJ1-1 and V is TRBV27; D perhaps matches TRBD1 (6 bases). V lost 5 bases and J 5 bases, leaving 18 bases between the germline ends. Germline V gene sequence: CDR1 MNHEY, CDR2 SMNVEV (reference sequence). The CDR3 contains 15 residues.

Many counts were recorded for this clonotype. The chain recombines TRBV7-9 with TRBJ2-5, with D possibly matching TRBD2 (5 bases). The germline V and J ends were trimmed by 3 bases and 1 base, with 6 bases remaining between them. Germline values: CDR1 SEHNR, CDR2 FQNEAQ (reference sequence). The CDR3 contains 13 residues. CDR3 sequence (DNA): TGTGCCAGCAGCTTCACTAGCCAAGAGACCCAGTACTTC. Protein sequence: CASSFTSQETQYF.

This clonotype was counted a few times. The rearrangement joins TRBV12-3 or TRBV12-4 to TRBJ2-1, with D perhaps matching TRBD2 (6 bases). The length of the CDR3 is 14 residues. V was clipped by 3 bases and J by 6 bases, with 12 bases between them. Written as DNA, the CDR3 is TGTGCCAGCAGTTTTAGCGGTGGAAGCAATGAGCAGTTCTTC. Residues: CASSFSGGSNEQFF.

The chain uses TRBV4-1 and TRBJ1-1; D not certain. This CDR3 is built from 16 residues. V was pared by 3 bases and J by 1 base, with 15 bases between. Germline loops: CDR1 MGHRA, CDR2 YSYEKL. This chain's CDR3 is CASSHIGHSKNTEAFF. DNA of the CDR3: TGCGCCAGCAGCCACATAGGGCATTCAAAGAACACTGAAGCTTTCTTT.

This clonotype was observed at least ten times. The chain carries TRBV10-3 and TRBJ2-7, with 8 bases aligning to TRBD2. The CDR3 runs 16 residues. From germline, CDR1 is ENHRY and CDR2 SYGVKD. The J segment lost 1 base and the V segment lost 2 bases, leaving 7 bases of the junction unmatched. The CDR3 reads CAISEVTAGGSYEQYF. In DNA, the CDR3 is TGTGCCATCAGTGAGGTGACGGCGGGAGGTTCCTACGAGCAGTACTTC.

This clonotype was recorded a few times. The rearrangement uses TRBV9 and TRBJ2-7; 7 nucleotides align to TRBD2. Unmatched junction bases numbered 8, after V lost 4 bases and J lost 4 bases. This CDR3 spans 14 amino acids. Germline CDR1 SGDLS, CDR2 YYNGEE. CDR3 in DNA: TGTGCCAGCAGCCCTCAGTCCGGGAGGTACGAGCAGTACTTC. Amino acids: CASSPQSGRYEQYF.

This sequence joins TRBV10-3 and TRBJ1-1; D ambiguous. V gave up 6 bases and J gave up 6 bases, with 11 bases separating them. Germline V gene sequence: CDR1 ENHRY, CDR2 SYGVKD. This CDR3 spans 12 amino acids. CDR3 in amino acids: CAISPGSSEAFF. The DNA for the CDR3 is TGTGCCATCAGCCCGGGGAGCTCTGAAGCTTTCTTT.

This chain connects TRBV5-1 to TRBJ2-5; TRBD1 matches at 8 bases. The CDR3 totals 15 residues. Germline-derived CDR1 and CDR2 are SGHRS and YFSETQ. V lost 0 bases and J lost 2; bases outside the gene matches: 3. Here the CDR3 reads CASSLAYRGQETQYF. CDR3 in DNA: TGCGCCAGCAGCTTGGCCTACAGGGGGCAAGAGACCCAGTACTTC. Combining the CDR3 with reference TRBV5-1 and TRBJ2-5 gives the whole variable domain KAGVTQTPRYLIKTRGQQVTLSCSPISGHRSVSWYQQTPGQGLQFLFEYFSETQRNKGNFPGRFSGRQFSNSRSEMNVSTLELGDSALYLCASSLAYRGQETQYFGPGTRLLVL.